The entry that follows covers one TCR beta chain sequence. Its specificity is not known. This record belongs to a study of cytomegalovirus exposure and HLA in healthy donors. Overall study results and limits: Follow-up analysis later connected one missense variant in DCLRE1C with trimming of TCR beta V- and J-genes.

The PCR ran on 60 Vbeta and 13 Jbeta primers. Produced via immunoSEQ multiplex PCR; TCRdb's table is partial and in-frame only. The table records about 120,000 clones, more than 60% of them present only once. CDR3 size: 14 residues. Trimming stripped 5 bases from V and 5 bases from J, with 12 bases between. Germline-derived CDR1 and CDR2 are SGHTA and FQGNSA. The chain uses TRBV7-2 and TRBJ1-4, with D possibly matching TRBD1 (6 bases). The TCR comes from a woman aged 40 to 55 in good health and CMV-seropositive. The sequencing input was PBMCs. The CDR3 coding sequence is TGTGCCAGCAGCCCCCTGCAGGGGAATGAAAAACTGTTTTTT. It yields the protein CASSPLQGNEKLFF.